The sequence of this TCR beta chain was determined in a study of cytomegalovirus exposure and HLA in healthy donors. TCRdb's copy holds only in-frame clones and misses some; the assay was immunoSEQ multiplex PCR. The data hold about 76,000 clones, with nearly 95% observed a single time. In this sample, this clone turned up once. Trimming removed 6 bases from V and 5 bases from J; junction bases left unmatched: 9. Germline V gives CDR1 MNHEY, CDR2 SVGAGI. The CDR3 is 14 residues long. The receptor was derived from a man aged 18 to 29 in good health and CMV-seropositive. V is TRBV6-5 and J is TRBJ1-2, with 7 bases identical to TRBD1. Input material: PBMCs. The CDR3 here is CASRKGDRGYGYTF. For the CDR3, the DNA is TGTGCCAGCAGAAAGGGGGACAGAGGTTATGGCTACACCTTC.